This T cell receptor (beta chain) derives from a study of shared clonotypes between healthy human individuals. Overall study findings and caveats: The sharing of approximately 4.6% of naive CD4 clonotypes was seen across a handful of donors. Unshared clonotypes carried lower generation probabilities than those common to all four donors.

The germline V and J ends were trimmed by 5 bases and 5 bases, with 15 bases remaining between them. Germline V gene sequence: CDR1 SEHNR, CDR2 FQNEAQ (reference sequence). This CDR3 comprises 14 residues. About this clone itself: What it recognizes is unknown.

The method was immunoSEQ multiplex PCR; TCRdb's version includes in-frame clones alone and lacks a portion of them. Seen here are 850,000 to 1,200,000 clones, 70% to 80% observed once, and the top ten hold about 1.5%. This receptor was obtained from a young man in good health. Sequenced input: memory CD4+ T cells sorted from blood. As to subset: CD45RA-negative fraction. This chain joins TRBV7-9 and TRBJ1-1; the D is unclear. The DNA of the CDR3 is TGTGCCAGCAGCCCTAAAACGAGCGGGACTGAAGCTTTCTTT. Amino acids: CASSPKTSGTEAFF.